This T cell receptor (beta chain) was found in a study of T cell repertoires in cytomegalovirus infection. Study summary: Recently identified HLA-C-restricted CMV epitopes were among the peptides used. Both a matching HLA type and CMV infection were indicated by public TCR beta signatures. Regarding the study as a whole: Clonotype analysis showed dominance of the ex vivo response by HLA-C-restricted CMV-specific TCR beta clonotypes.

Turning to this clonotype: Its antigen is not known.

The V gene end was trimmed by 3 bases and the J gene end by 7 bases; junction bases not matched to a gene: 14. Per the germline V gene, CDR1 is MNHEY and CDR2 is SMNVEV (reference sequence). CDR3 length equals 17 residues. TCRdb re-called the reads through MiXCR, storing one row per CDR3 protein. The table lists 450,000 to 550,000 distinct CDR3 sequences, more than 40% of them singletons. This sequence joins TRBV27 and TRBJ1-2; 10 bases are a match to TRBD1. This TCR came from a human donor in good health (CMV status not recorded). Some clones in this sample may be carry-over from other donors' samples. This specimen was cultured PBMCs, taken from culture after CMV antigen stimulation. The CDR3: CASSFHDRGQSTGGYTF. The CDR3 DNA sequence: TGTGCCAGCAGTTTTCATGACAGGGGGCAAAGCACAGGTGGCTACACCTTC.